This section outlines one T cell receptor (beta chain) sequence together with its context. Its antigen is still unknown. No qualities accompany the bases; no much larger clone lies one base away. Libraries were constructed by PCR. The run used an Illumina HiSeq 2500. TCR library preparation used molecular barcoding, with unique molecular identifiers applied to normalize quantification of the TCRbeta repertoire. TCRdb handled the public reads itself, with Q25 trimming in fastp and clone calling in MiXCR, and kept productive beta chains. Every entry covers one CDR3 protein and lists the most common genes and DNA from its rows. This sample comprises about 980,000 distinct CDR3 sequences, roughly 29% of them detected only once. The leading ten clones occupy under 30% of the sample. The sample originates from a study of T-cell reconstitution after alpha-beta-depleted transplantation in children (dated by TCRdb to 2015 to 2016). Concerning the study at large: The study quantitatively tracked T-cell immune reconstitution after TCRalphabeta/CD19-depleted allogeneic hematopoietic cell transplantation in children using TCR repertoire profiling. What the research found in general, with its limitations: In some patients, the high TCRbeta diversity seen at day 60 was put down to recipient T cells and intrathymic progenitors that had survived conditioning. Hyperexpanded clone frequencies declined over subsequent months; after one year, T-cell counts and TCRbeta diversity were mostly attributed to newly produced T cells. The apparently early recovery of alphabetaT-cell counts about two months after transplant reportedly depended on only several hundred rapidly expanded clones that came from non-depleted graft cells.

CDR1 and CDR2, looked up from the germline V gene, are MNHEY and SVGEGT. Cut back by 2 bases and 6 bases, the V and J ends lie 13 bases apart. From its cysteine to its phenylalanine, the CDR3 spans 14 amino acids. The read is trimmed to its CDR3 DNA, 42 bases read in frame from base 1. Taken with the paper, the label for treatment or condition translates to: allogeneic hematopoietic cell transplantation with graft depleted of TCRalphabeta T cells and CD19 B cells. The children who served as transplant recipients had been given grafts of TCRalphabeta/CD19-depleted allogeneic hematopoietic cells. This clonotype was obtained from a boy younger than two who had a stem cell transplant for SCID, so the T cells may come from the graft donor. The input for sequencing was PBMCs, mostly from graft donor cells, taken 360 days after TCRalphabeta/CD19-depleted stem cell transplant. Recombination joined TRBV6-2 or TRBV6-3 with TRBJ1-1; a weak D assignment points to TRBD1 (6 bases agree). For the CDR3, the sequence is CASSYPPKGAEAFF. The DNA is as follows: TGTGCCAGCAGTTACCCTCCCAAGGGGGCTGAAGCTTTCTTT.